This record covers a single T cell receptor (beta chain). Distinct nucleotide sequences in the sample also encode this CDR3. The data stem from a study of shared clonotypes between healthy human individuals. Terminally differentiated effector memory CD45RA+ cells were left out of the naive CD8 fraction, which was CD45RO-negative and positively selected for CCR7. Generated by immunoSEQ multiplex PCR, the TCRdb table keeps only in-frame clones and is missing some. This sample carries some 2 million clones, about 95% of them seen once, and the ten largest clones take 0.85% to 1.2%. The CDR3 is 13 amino acids. Trimming cost V 0 bases and J 1 base, with 4 bases left between them. Germline assignment: CDR1 SGHDT and CDR2 YYEEEE.

V and J are TRBV5-6 and TRBJ2-5; no firm D call. Sequenced material: naive CD8+ T cells sorted from blood. This receptor was identified in a man aged 18 to 30 in good health. For the CDR3, the DNA is TGTGCCAGCAGCTTGGCCATCCAAGAGACCCAGTACTTC. Translating it yields CASSLAIQETQYF. Together with reference TRBV5-6 and TRBJ2-5, the CDR3 gives the full variable domain: DAGVTQSPTHLIKTRGQQVTLRCSPKSGHDTVSWYQQALGQGPQFIFQYYEEEERQRGNFPDRFSGHQFPNYSSELNVNALLLGDSALYLCASSLAIQETQYFGPGTRLLVL.